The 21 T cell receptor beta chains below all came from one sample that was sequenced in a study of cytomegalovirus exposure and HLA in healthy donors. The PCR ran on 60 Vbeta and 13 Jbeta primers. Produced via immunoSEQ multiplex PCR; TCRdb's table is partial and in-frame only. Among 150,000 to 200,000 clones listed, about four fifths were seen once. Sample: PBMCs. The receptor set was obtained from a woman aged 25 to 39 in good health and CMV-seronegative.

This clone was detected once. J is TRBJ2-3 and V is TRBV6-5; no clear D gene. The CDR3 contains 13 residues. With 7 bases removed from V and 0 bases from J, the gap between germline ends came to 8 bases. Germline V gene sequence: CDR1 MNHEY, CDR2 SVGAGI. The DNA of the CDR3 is TGTGCCAGCATAGAGGCTAGCACAGATACGCAGTATTTT. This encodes CASIEASTDTQYF.

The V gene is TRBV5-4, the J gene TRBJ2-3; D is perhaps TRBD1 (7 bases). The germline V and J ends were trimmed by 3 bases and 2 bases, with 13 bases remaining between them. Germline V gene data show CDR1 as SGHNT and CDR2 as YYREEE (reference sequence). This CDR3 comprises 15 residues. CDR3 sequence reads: CASSSGGLPTDTQYF. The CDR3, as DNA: TGTGCCAGCAGCTCAGGGGGACTCCCCACAGATACGCAGTATTTT.

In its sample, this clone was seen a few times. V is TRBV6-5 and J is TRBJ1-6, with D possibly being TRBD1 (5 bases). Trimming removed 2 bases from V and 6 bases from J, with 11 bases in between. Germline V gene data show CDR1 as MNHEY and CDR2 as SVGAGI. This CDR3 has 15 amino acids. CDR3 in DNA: TGTGCCAGCAGTTACACCAGGGAACGTAATTCACCCCTCCACTTT. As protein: CASSYTRERNSPLHF.

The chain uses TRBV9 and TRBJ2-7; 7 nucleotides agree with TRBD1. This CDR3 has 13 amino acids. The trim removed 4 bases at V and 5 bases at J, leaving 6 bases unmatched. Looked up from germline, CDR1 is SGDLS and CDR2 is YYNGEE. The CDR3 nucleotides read TGTGCCAGCAGCCCCCCAAGGGGGCACGAGCAGTACTTC. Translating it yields CASSPPRGHEQYF.

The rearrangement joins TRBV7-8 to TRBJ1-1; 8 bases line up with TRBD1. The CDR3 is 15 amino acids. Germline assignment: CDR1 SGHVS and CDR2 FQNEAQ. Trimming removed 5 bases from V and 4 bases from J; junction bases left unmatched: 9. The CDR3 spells CASSQLQGAGTEAFF. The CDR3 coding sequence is TGTGCCAGCAGCCAGCTTCAGGGGGCTGGCACTGAAGCTTTCTTT.

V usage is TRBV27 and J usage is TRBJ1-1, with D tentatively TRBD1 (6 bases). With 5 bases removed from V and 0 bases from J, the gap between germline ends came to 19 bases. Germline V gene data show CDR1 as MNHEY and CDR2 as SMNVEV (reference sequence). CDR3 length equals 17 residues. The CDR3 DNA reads TGTGCCAGCAGTCCGGGTGTGGGGCGGGGGCTGAACACTGAAGCTTTCTTT. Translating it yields CASSPGVGRGLNTEAFF.

The CDR3 DNA is TGTGCCAGCAGCCGCACCCCGGGAGGCACTGAAGCTTTCTTT. It codes for CASSRTPGGTEAFF. The chain combines TRBV7-6 with TRBJ1-1; the D is unclear. The CDR3 totals 14 residues. Trimming pared 5 bases from V and 4 bases from J, leaving 14 bases between. Germline values: CDR1 SGHVS, CDR2 FNYEAQ.

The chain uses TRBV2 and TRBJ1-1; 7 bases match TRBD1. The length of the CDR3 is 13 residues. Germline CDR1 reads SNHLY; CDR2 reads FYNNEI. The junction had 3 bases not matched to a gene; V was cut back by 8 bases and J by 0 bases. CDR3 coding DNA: TGTGCCAGCTTGACAGGGCTGAACACTGAAGCTTTCTTT. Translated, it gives CASLTGLNTEAFF.

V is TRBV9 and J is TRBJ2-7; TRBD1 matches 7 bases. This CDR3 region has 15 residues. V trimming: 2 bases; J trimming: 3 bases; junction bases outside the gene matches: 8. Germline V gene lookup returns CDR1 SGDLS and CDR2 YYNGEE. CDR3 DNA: TGTGCCAGCAGCGTCAGTACAGGGGAACACTACGAGCAGTACTTC. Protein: CASSVSTGEHYEQYF.

CDR3 coding DNA: TGTGCCAGCACGCTGGGACAGCCTAATTCACCCCTCCACTTT. It specifies CASTLGQPNSPLHF. The rearrangement joins TRBV5-6 to TRBJ1-6; 7 bases match TRBD1. Losses at the gene ends were 6 bases for V and 6 bases for J; bases not matched to a gene: 6. Germline CDR1 and CDR2: SGHDT and YYEEEE. The CDR3 covers 14 residues.

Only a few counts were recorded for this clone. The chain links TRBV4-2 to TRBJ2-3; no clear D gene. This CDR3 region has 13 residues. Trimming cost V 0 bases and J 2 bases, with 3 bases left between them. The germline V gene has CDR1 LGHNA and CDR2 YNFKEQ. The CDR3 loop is CASSQEATDTQYF. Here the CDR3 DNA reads TGTGCCAGCAGCCAAGAAGCCACAGATACGCAGTATTTT.

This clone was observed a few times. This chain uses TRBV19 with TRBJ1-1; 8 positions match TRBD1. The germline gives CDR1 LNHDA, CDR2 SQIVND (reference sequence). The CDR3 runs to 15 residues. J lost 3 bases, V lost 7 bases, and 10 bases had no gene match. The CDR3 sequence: CASIREDRAYTEAFF. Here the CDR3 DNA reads TGTGCCAGTATCCGAGAGGACAGGGCTTACACTGAAGCTTTCTTT.

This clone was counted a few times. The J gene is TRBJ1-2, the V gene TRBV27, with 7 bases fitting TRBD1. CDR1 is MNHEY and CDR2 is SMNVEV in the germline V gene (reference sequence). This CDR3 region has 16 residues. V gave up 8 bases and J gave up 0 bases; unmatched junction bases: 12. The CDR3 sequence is CASRRQGLTANYGYTF. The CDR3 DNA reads TGTGCCAGCCGCAGACAGGGCCTGACAGCTAACTATGGCTACACCTTC.

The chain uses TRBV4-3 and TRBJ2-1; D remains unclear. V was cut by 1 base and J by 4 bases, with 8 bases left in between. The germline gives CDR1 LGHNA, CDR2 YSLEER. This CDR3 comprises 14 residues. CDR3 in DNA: TGCGCCAGCAGCCAAGGTCAGGATTACAATGAGCAGTTCTTC. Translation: CASSQGQDYNEQFF.

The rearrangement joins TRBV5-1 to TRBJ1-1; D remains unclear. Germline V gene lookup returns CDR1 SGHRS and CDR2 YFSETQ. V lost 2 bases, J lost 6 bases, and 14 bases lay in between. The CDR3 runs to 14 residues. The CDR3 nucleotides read TGCGCCAGCAGCTTCGAGGGTAGGTGGGCTGAAGCTTTCTTT. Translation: CASSFEGRWAEAFF.

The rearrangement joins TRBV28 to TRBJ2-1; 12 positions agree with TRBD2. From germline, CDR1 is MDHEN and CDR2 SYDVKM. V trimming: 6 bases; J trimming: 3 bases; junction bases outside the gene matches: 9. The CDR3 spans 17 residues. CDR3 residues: CASSRTSGGSYYNEQFF. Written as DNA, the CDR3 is TGTGCCAGCAGCCGAACTAGCGGGGGGTCATACTACAATGAGCAGTTCTTC.

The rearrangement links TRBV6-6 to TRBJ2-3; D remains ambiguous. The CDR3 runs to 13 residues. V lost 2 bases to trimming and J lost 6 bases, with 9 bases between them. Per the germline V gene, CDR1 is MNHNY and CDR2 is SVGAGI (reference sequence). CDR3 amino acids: CASSYPPLDTQYF. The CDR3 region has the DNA TGTGCCAGCAGTTACCCTCCACTGGATACGCAGTATTTT.

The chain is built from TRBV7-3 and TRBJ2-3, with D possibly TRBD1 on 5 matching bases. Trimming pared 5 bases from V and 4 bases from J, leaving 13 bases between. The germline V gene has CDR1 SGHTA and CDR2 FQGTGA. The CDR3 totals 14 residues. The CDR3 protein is CASSPQGAADTQYF. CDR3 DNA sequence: TGTGCCAGCAGCCCTCAGGGTGCAGCAGATACGCAGTATTTT.

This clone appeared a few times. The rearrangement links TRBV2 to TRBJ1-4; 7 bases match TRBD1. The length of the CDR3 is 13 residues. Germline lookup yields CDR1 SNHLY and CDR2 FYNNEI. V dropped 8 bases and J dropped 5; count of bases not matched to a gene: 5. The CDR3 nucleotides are TGTGCCAGCGTCTTGGACAGGAATGAAAAACTGTTTTTT. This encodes CASVLDRNEKLFF.

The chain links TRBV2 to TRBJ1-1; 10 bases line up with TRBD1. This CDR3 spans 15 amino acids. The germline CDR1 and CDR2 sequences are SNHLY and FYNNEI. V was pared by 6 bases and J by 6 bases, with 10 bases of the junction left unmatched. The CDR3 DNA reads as TGTGCCAGCAGGGTAGGGGACAGGGGTTCGGCTGAAGCTTTCTTT. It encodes CASRVGDRGSAEAFF.

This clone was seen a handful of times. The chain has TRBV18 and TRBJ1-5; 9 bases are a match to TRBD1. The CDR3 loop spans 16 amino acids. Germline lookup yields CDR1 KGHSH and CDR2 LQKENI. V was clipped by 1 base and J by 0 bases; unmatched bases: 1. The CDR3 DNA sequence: TGTGCCAGCTCACCACGGACAGGGGATAGCAATCAGCCCCAGCATTTT. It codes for CASSPRTGDSNQPQHF.